Presented here are 21 T cell receptor beta chains from one specimen sequenced in a study of T cells in Graves' hyperthyroidism and ophthalmopathy. Researchers took RNA transcripts and amplified the TCR beta CDR3 regions from them. RT-PCR in the first round (using the HTBI primer set) targeted the TCR CDR3. TCRdb ran MiXCR on the multiplex PCR reads and lists one entry per CDR3 protein. The sample carries 450,000 to 700,000 distinct CDR3 sequences, about half recorded once. Sequenced input: peripheral blood or thyroid tissue (not recorded which). These receptors were taken from an adult woman with Graves' disease, either hyperthyroidism or ophthalmopathy (not recorded which).

The chain recombines TRBV7-8 with TRBJ2-5; the match to TRBD1 covers 8 bases. V was pared by 5 bases and J by 7 bases, with 9 bases of the junction left unmatched. Germline-derived CDR1 and CDR2 are SGHVS and FQNEAQ. The CDR3 has 14 amino acids. The CDR3 reads CASSPHSGGATQYF. For the CDR3, the DNA is TGTGCCAGCAGCCCACACTCAGGGGGCGCGACCCAGTACTTC.

The rearrangement uses TRBV29-1 and TRBJ2-2; D uncertain. Germline loops: CDR1 SQVTM, CDR2 ANQGSEA. This CDR3 has 11 amino acids. Trimming took 8 bases from V and 3 from J, leaving 7 bases between them. For the CDR3, the DNA is TGCAGCAGGGTAGACACCGGGGAGCTGTTTTTT. Translating it yields CSRVDTGELFF.

In this sample, this clonotype turned up many times. This chain uses TRBV2 with TRBJ1-5, with D uncertain. The CDR3 covers 13 residues. V lost 3 bases to trimming and J lost 5 bases, with 8 bases between them. From germline, CDR1 is SNHLY and CDR2 FYNNEI. CDR3 protein: CASSEGTDQPQHF. Here the CDR3 DNA reads TGTGCCAGCAGTGAGGGAACAGATCAGCCCCAGCATTTT.

V gene TRBV10-3 combines with J gene TRBJ1-2; 12 bases are a match to TRBD1. The germline gives CDR1 ENHRY, CDR2 SYGVKD. J lost 8 bases, V lost 11 bases, and 15 bases had no gene match. CDR3 size: 15 residues. The DNA of the CDR3 is TGTGCCGCTAGGGGCCCGGGACAGGGGGCGAGCGGCTACACCTTC. Translation gives CAARGPGQGASGYTF.

This clonotype was counted many times. The chain links TRBV30 to TRBJ1-1; no clear D. Trimming took 4 bases from V and 1 from J, leaving 10 bases between them. This CDR3 comprises 13 residues. Germline loops: CDR1 GTSNPN, CDR2 SVGIG (reference sequence). The CDR3 loop reads CAWMVGPNTEAFF. CDR3 DNA: TGTGCCTGGATGGTGGGCCCGAACACTGAAGCTTTCTTT.

V usage is TRBV6-2 or TRBV6-3 and J usage is TRBJ1-1; D uncertain. Per germline, CDR1 MNHEY and CDR2 SVGEGT. V lost 8 bases and J 1 base, leaving 5 bases between the germline ends. This CDR3 contains 11 residues. The CDR3 bases are TGTGCCAGCTGGTGGAACACTGAAGCTTTCTTT. Translation gives CASWWNTEAFF.

The gene calls are TRBV29-1 and TRBJ2-2; 8 bases align to TRBD2. The ends lost 7 bases at V and 3 bases at J; junction bases unmatched: 7. The CDR3 has 14 residues. Germline values: CDR1 SQVTM, CDR2 ANQGSEA. The CDR3 here is CSAGGDSYTGELFF. The CDR3 nucleotides read TGCAGCGCGGGGGGGGACTCCTACACCGGGGAGCTGTTTTTT.

The rearrangement joins TRBV24-1 to TRBJ1-4; the D gene is possibly TRBD1 (5 bases). V shed 2 bases and J shed 8 bases, with 11 bases lying between them. Per the germline V gene, CDR1 is KGHDR and CDR2 is SFDVKD. The CDR3 has 14 residues. The CDR3 region is CATSDSRGSEKLFF. The CDR3 DNA follows: TGTGCCACCAGTGATTCTAGGGGAAGCGAAAAACTGTTTTTT.

With regard to this clonotype: One end of the junction does not line up with germline, which may come from a read error. The chain is built from TRBV15 and TRBJ2-7, with 11 bases matching TRBD1. The CDR3 consists of 18 residues. Germline CDR1 is LNHNV and CDR2 is YYDKDF (reference sequence). In DNA form, the CDR3 reads TGTGCCACCAGCCGCCCCGGCCGGGACAGGGGGAGGACCTACGAGCGGTACTTC. This sequence encodes CATSRPGRDRGRTYERYF.

The sample holds many counts of this clonotype. The V call is TRBV7-9, the J call TRBJ1-4; 7 bases are shared with TRBD1. Germline V gene sequence: CDR1 SEHNR, CDR2 FQNEAQ (reference sequence). The CDR3 runs to 14 residues. J gave up 8 bases and V 6 bases, and 9 bases lay outside the gene matches. CDR3 protein: CASSPDRVREKLFF. The CDR3 DNA reads TGTGCCAGCAGTCCTGACAGGGTACGAGAAAAACTGTTTTTT.

The table lists this clonotype with many counts. This chain connects TRBV10-2 to TRBJ1-1, with no clear D. The CDR3 covers 15 residues. V shed 0 bases and J shed 11 bases, with 19 bases lying between them. The germline V gene has CDR1 WSHSY and CDR2 SAAADI. The CDR3 loop is CASSESRLGPGGAFF. The CDR3 DNA reads TGCGCCAGCAGTGAGTCGAGATTGGGCCCCGGCGGGGCTTTCTTT.

This clonotype showed up many times. The rearrangement joins TRBV5-1 to TRBJ1-4, with a weak D call TRBD1 (6 bases). Trimming shortened V by 1 base and J by 5 bases, and 15 bases separated the two germline ends. Per the germline V gene, CDR1 is SGHRS and CDR2 is YFSETQ. The CDR3 sequence is 16 residues long. The CDR3 region is CASSLRGGDGNEKLFF. The CDR3 region has the DNA TGCGCCAGCAGCTTGAGGGGGGGCGACGGGAATGAAAAACTGTTTTTT.

A word on this clonotype: Relative to the germline gene, one junction end is altered; a read error may explain this. The rearrangement links TRBV9 to TRBJ2-5, with D maybe TRBD2 (6 bases). Germline V gives CDR1 SGDLS, CDR2 YYNGEE. This CDR3 comprises 14 residues. CDR3 DNA sequence: TGTGCCAGCAGCGTAGCCCCACCGGGAGAGGCCCAGTACTTC. Residues: CASSVAPPGEAQYF.

The J gene is TRBJ2-7, the V gene TRBV7-8, with 7 bases identical to TRBD2. V lost 11 bases to trimming and J lost 2 bases; unmatched junction nucleotides: 9. The CDR3 sequence is 13 residues long. Per the germline V gene, CDR1 is SGHVS and CDR2 is FQNEAQ. CDR3 loop: CAQPASGTYEQYF. In DNA form, the CDR3 reads TGTGCCCAGCCGGCTAGCGGTACCTACGAGCAGTACTTC.

Comments on this clonotype: Compared with germline, one end of the junction differs, possibly owing to a read error. CDR3 protein: CASSQRGQRDGDTQYF. In DNA, the CDR3 is TGCGCCAGCAGCCAGAGGGGCCAGAGGGATGGAGACACGCAGTATTTT. V gene TRBV7-3 combines with J gene TRBJ2-3; perhaps D is TRBD1 or TRBD2 (5 bases each). The CDR3 covers 16 residues. CDR1 is SGHTA and CDR2 is FQGTGA in the germline V gene.

The chain couples TRBV11-1 to TRBJ2-5; D is possibly TRBD1 (6 bases). CDR1 and CDR2 (germline): SGHAT, FQDESV (reference sequence). Trimming removed 4 bases at V and 3 bases at J, with 12 bases between. The CDR3 loop spans 14 amino acids. CDR3 protein: CASSSGQQKETQYF. The CDR3 region has the DNA TGTGCCAGCAGCTCCGGACAGCAAAAAGAGACCCAGTACTTC.

The rearrangement links TRBV7-2 to TRBJ2-5; D may match TRBD1 or TRBD2 (5 bases each). The CDR3 spans 15 residues. The V gene's germline CDR1 is SGHTA and CDR2 FQGNSA. Trimming shortened V by 3 bases and J by 5 bases, and 16 bases separated the two germline ends. CDR3 sequence reads: CASSLAGEGTETQYF. The CDR3 bases are TGTGCCAGCAGCTTGGCCGGTGAGGGGACGGAGACCCAGTACTTC.

Ten or more counts support this clonotype. This rearrangement joins TRBV9 to TRBJ1-2; D not certain. V lost 6 bases, J lost 2 bases, and 23 bases lay in between. CDR1 is SGDLS and CDR2 is YYNGEE in the germline V gene. This CDR3 comprises 17 residues. The DNA of the CDR3 is TGTGCCAGCACCTACGGACGGTCCAGCCTCATCAACTATGGCTACACCTTC. Translating it yields CASTYGRSSLINYGYTF.

This clonotype was seen ten or more times. The chain has TRBV20-1 and TRBJ1-2; 8 nucleotides line up with TRBD1. J gave up 8 bases and V 1 base, and 12 bases lay outside the gene matches. The CDR3 totals 15 residues. Germline loops: CDR1 DFQATT, CDR2 SNEGSKA (reference sequence). DNA of the CDR3: TGCAGTGCTAGAGTCCCTGGACAGGGTGTAAGCGGCTACACCTTC. This translates into CSARVPGQGVSGYTF.

This clonotype was observed once. The V gene is TRBV4-1, the J gene TRBJ2-7; tentative D call: TRBD2 (6 bases). V shed 1 base and J shed 3 bases, with 13 bases lying between them. Germline CDR1 reads MGHRA; CDR2 reads YSYEKL. The CDR3 consists of 15 residues. CDR3 amino acids: CASSQGGGYDYEQYF. In nucleotides, the CDR3 is TGCGCCAGCAGCCAAGGAGGAGGGTATGACTACGAGCAGTACTTC.

This clonotype showed up just a few times. The V and J genes are TRBV20-1 and TRBJ1-2; 9 bases are a match to TRBD1. The trim removed 4 bases at V and 3 bases at J, leaving 18 bases unmatched. This CDR3 spans 18 amino acids. Germline V CDR1 and CDR2: DFQATT, SNEGSKA (reference sequence). The CDR3 region has the DNA TGCAGTGCTACACAGGGGGCCCCACACCTGATGGGATACTATGGCTACACCTTC. This codes for CSATQGAPHLMGYYGYTF.